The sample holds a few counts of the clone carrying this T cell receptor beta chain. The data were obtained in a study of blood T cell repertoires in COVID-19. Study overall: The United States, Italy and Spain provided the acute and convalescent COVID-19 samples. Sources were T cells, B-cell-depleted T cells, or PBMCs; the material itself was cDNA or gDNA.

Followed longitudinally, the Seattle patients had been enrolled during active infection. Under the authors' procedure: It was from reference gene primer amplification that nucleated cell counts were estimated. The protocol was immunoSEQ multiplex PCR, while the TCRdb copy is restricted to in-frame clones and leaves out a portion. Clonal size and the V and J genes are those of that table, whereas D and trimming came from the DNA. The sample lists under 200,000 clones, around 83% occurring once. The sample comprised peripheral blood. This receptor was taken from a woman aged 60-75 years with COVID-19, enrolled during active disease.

CDR3 region: CASGDTSSGNTIYF. CDR3 sequence (DNA): TGTGCCAGCGGGGACACGAGCTCTGGAAACACCATATATTTT. The chain links TRBV6-5 to TRBJ1-3; D is possibly TRBD1 (6 bases). The CDR3 is made up of 14 amino acids. Trimming removed 8 bases at V and 0 bases at J, with 11 bases between. Germline lookup yields CDR1 MNHEY and CDR2 SVGAGI.